A single sample is the source of the 21 T cell receptor beta chains below, sequenced in a study of low-dose radiotherapy and immunotherapy resistance in tumors. The time point is: after trial treatment. Treatment given: LDRT plus nivolumab, ipilimumab, low-dose cyclophosphamide and aspirin (RACIN trial). TRAV- and TRBV-specific primers primed first-strand cDNA, covering alpha and beta chains. Both a constant-region primer and a V-primer adapter served to amplify TCRs across 20 to 25 PCR cycles. In TCRdb, the reads were re-called with MiXCR into one record per CDR3 protein. The sample includes approximately 84,000 distinct CDR3 sequences, 15% to 20% of them seen just once. The source material was PBMCs, sampled after low-dose radiotherapy plus immunotherapy. All receptors derive from a male donor with prostate cancer.

This clonotype occurred many times. The chain combines TRBV29-1 with TRBJ2-1, with TRBD2 matching 11 bases. V shed 6 bases, J shed 6 bases, and the junction held 13 bases outside the gene matches. Germline lookup yields CDR1 SQVTM and CDR2 ANQGSEA. The CDR3 sequence is 16 residues long. DNA of the CDR3: TGCAGCGTGCCACACACTAGCGGGAGTTGGAGCAATGAGCAGTTCTTC. Its protein is CSVPHTSGSWSNEQFF.

This clonotype was found many times. The chain recombines TRBV14 with TRBJ2-4; TRBD1 aligns across 7 bases. The CDR3 has 15 residues. The germline V gene has CDR1 SGHDN and CDR2 FVKESK. V was pared by 2 bases and J by 4 bases, with 5 bases of the junction left unmatched. The CDR3 here is CASSQSGTAKNIQYF. The CDR3 DNA is TGTGCCAGCAGCCAATCTGGGACAGCGAAAAACATTCAGTACTTC.

This clonotype came up many times. The rearrangement uses TRBV20-1 and TRBJ2-5; 8 bases align to TRBD2. Looked up from germline, CDR1 is DFQATT and CDR2 is SNEGSKA (reference sequence). J gave up 5 bases and V 6 bases, and 14 bases lay outside the gene matches. The CDR3 is 15 residues long. The CDR3 DNA reads as TGCAGTGCCGTTCCCCCAGCGGGAGTCGGGGAGACCCAGTACTTC. Translating it yields CSAVPPAGVGETQYF.

This chain joins TRBV5-1 and TRBJ2-3; D unclear. CDR1 is SGHRS, CDR2 YFSETQ, per germline. Trimming removed 4 bases from V and 2 bases from J, with 8 bases in between. The length of the CDR3 is 13 residues. The CDR3 DNA follows: TGCGCCAGCAGCGCCGAACCCACAGATACGCAGTATTTT. This codes for CASSAEPTDTQYF.

In its sample, this clonotype was seen many times. CDR3 coding DNA: TGTGCCAGCAGCCTGGGGTTCTCGGAAACGCAGTATTTT. It codes for CASSLGFSETQYF. The chain is built from TRBV11-2 and TRBJ2-3; D gene uncertain. CDR1 is SGHAT, CDR2 FQNNGV, per germline. V lost 5 bases, J lost 9 bases, and 15 bases lay in between. This CDR3 contains 13 residues.

This clonotype was observed at least ten times. V gene TRBV12-3 or TRBV12-4 combines with J gene TRBJ2-7; 8 bases match TRBD2. V trimming: 6 bases; J trimming: 5 bases; junction bases outside the gene matches: 6. CDR3 length: 13 amino acids. The CDR3 reads CASSLGGGHEQYF. The CDR3, as DNA: TGTGCCAGCAGCCTCGGGGGGGGCCACGAGCAGTACTTC.

The chain recombines TRBV29-1 with TRBJ1-5, with TRBD1 identical over 7 bases. In germline, CDR1 is SQVTM, CDR2 ANQGSEA. The junction had 11 bases not matched to a gene; V was cut back by 5 bases and J by 4 bases. The CDR3 consists of 15 residues. CDR3 nucleotide sequence: TGCAGCGTTATGAGAGGGACAGCGGTAAATCAGCCCCAGCATTTT. It is translated as CSVMRGTAVNQPQHF.

This clonotype was recorded at least ten times. This sequence joins TRBV2 and TRBJ1-2, with TRBD1 as a possible D gene (5 bases). CDR1 is SNHLY, CDR2 FYNNEI, per germline. CDR3 length: 13 residues. V dropped 5 bases and J dropped 4 bases, with 11 bases sitting between them. The CDR3 bases are TGTGCCAGCAGTCAGGGACCGCGCTATGGCTACACCTTC. Translated: CASSQGPRYGYTF.

This clonotype was counted ten times or more. V usage is TRBV15 and J usage is TRBJ2-1; 16 nucleotides align to TRBD2. This CDR3 spans 16 amino acids. V was pared by 3 bases and J by 5 bases, with 1 base of the junction left unmatched. Per the germline V gene, CDR1 is LNHNV and CDR2 is YYDKDF (reference sequence). CDR3 nucleotides: TGTGCCACCAGCAGGGGACTAGCGGGAGGGAACAATGAGCAGTTCTTC. This gives the protein CATSRGLAGGNNEQFF. The full variable domain, with the rest looked up from reference TRBV15 and TRBJ2-1, is DAMVIQNPRYQVTQFGKPVTLSCSQTLNHNVMYWYQQKSSQAPKLLFHYYDKDFNNEADTPDNFQSRRPNTSFCFLDIRSPGLGDTAMYLCATSRGLAGGNNEQFFGPGTRLTVL.

On this clonotype: The CDR3 ends on some other residue instead of the conserved phenylalanine or tryptophan, so this is likely a read error. The chain is built from TRBV12-3 or TRBV12-4 and TRBJ1-2, with unresolved D. V shed 6 bases and J shed 4 bases, with 12 bases lying between them. This CDR3 contains 13 residues. DNA of the CDR3: TGTGCCAGCAGCCCGGACGGAGTCTATGGCTACACCATC. Its protein is CASSPDGVYGYTI.

This clonotype was detected many times. The V gene is TRBV27, the J gene TRBJ1-6; no definite D call. Trimming took 7 bases from V and 2 from J, leaving 12 bases between them. This CDR3 has 15 residues. Germline values: CDR1 MNHEY, CDR2 SMNVEV (reference sequence). The CDR3 region has the DNA TGTGCCAGCACCGTCATAGAAACCTATAATTCACCCCTCCACTTT. Protein: CASTVIETYNSPLHF.

This clonotype has at least ten counts. This sequence joins TRBV6-2 or TRBV6-3 and TRBJ2-1, with 9 bases aligning to TRBD2. The V gene end was trimmed by 8 bases and the J gene end by 4 bases; junction bases not matched to a gene: 6. Per germline, CDR1 MNHEY and CDR2 SVGEGT. The CDR3 covers 14 residues. CDR3 residues: CASGLAGPYNEQFF. In DNA form, the CDR3 reads TGTGCCAGCGGGCTAGCGGGGCCATACAATGAGCAGTTCTTC.

Many counts were recorded for this clonotype. The chain has TRBV4-3 and TRBJ2-7, with 7 bases identical to TRBD2. The V and J ends lost 4 bases and 2 bases, in that order; junction bases with no gene match: 11. CDR1 is LGHNA, CDR2 YSLEER, per germline. This CDR3 spans 16 amino acids. The DNA of the CDR3 is TGCGCCAGCAGCCGGACCCTAGCGGACCTGACCTACGAGCAGTACTTC. It yields the protein CASSRTLADLTYEQYF.

This clonotype was seen a few times. The chain links TRBV7-2 to TRBJ2-1, with D hard to call. The length of the CDR3 is 12 residues. Looked up from germline, CDR1 is SGHTA and CDR2 is FQGNSA. Deletions cut 2 bases from V and 9 bases from J, with 8 bases between. The DNA of the CDR3 is TGTGCCAGCAGCTTACAGCGAACTGAGCAGTTCTTC. Translating gives CASSLQRTEQFF.

In its sample, this clonotype was seen a few times. The chain is built from TRBV6-2 or TRBV6-3 and TRBJ2-2; D gene unclear. Germline assignment: CDR1 MNHEY and CDR2 SVGEGT. V was pared by 4 bases and J by 6 bases, with 12 bases between. There are 14 residues in the CDR3. The CDR3 nucleotides are TGTGCCAGCAGTTGGCCCGCTCAGTCCGGGGAGCTGTTTTTT. This sequence encodes CASSWPAQSGELFF.

The chain has TRBV29-1 and TRBJ2-5; 9 bases are shared with TRBD1. The CDR3 runs to 13 residues. Unmatched junction bases numbered 2, after V lost 4 bases and J lost 2 bases. Germline assignment: CDR1 SQVTM and CDR2 ANQGSEA. DNA of the CDR3: TGCAGCGTTGGTGGGACAGGGCAAGAGACCCAGTACTTC. Translation gives CSVGGTGQETQYF.

This clonotype was observed at least ten times. The V and J genes are TRBV28 and TRBJ2-6, with D tentatively TRBD1 (5 bases). V was clipped by 2 bases and J by 4 bases, with 15 bases between them. This CDR3 comprises 17 residues. Germline V gives CDR1 MDHEN, CDR2 SYDVKM. The CDR3 DNA reads as TGTGCCAGCAGTTTACATACAGGAAAAGCCGGGGCCAACGTCCTGACTTTC. Its translation is CASSLHTGKAGANVLTF. The variable domain in full, with the rest retrieved from reference TRBV28 and TRBJ2-6, is DVKVTQSSRYLVKRTGEKVFLECVQDMDHENMFWYRQDPGLGLRLIYFSYDVKMKEKGDIPEGYSVSREKKERFSLILESASTNQTSMYLCASSLHTGKAGANVLTFGAGSRLTVL.

J is TRBJ2-1 and V is TRBV14, with D perhaps matching TRBD2 (7 bases). The CDR3 has 14 residues. Per the germline V gene, CDR1 is SGHDN and CDR2 is FVKESK. Trimming removed 4 bases from V and 11 bases from J, with 18 bases in between. DNA for the CDR3: TGTGCCAGCAGCCCCCTGGGAGGGGGTATTAAGCAGTTCTTC. Amino acids: CASSPLGGGIKQFF.

This clonotype was counted at least ten times. CDR3 region: CASSSSGRLGNEQFF. CDR3 nucleotide sequence: TGTGCCAGCAGCTCAAGCGGGAGATTGGGAAATGAGCAGTTCTTC. V is TRBV7-3 and J is TRBJ2-1; 8 bases fit TRBD2. Trimming removed 4 bases from V and 7 bases from J; junction bases left unmatched: 9. Germline CDR1 reads SGHTA; CDR2 reads FQGTGA. The CDR3 has 15 amino acids.

This clonotype appeared many times. V usage is TRBV6-5 and J usage is TRBJ2-7; 13 nucleotides match TRBD2. The CDR3 has 14 amino acids. V gave up 5 bases and J gave up 4 bases; unmatched junction bases: 2. The germline gives CDR1 MNHEY, CDR2 SVGAGI. The chain's CDR3 is CASSKTSGRYEQYF. The CDR3 nucleotides read TGTGCCAGCAGTAAGACTAGCGGGAGGTACGAGCAGTACTTC.

The chain has TRBV13 and TRBJ2-1, with D hard to call. The germline V gene encodes CDR1 PRHDT and CDR2 FYEKMQ (reference sequence). With 4 bases removed from V and 0 bases from J, the gap between germline ends came to 13 bases. This CDR3 region has 16 residues. CDR3 sequence reads: CASSSIRSSSYNEQFF. The CDR3, as DNA: TGTGCCAGCAGCTCTATCCGGTCCTCCTCCTACAATGAGCAGTTCTTC.